Below, 29 T cell receptor beta chains from the same sample are listed, as sequenced in a study of technical replicates of blood from a few donors. TCRdb's copy holds only in-frame clones and misses some; the assay was immunoSEQ multiplex PCR. Among roughly 79,000 clones listed, just over 95% were seen once. The sequencing input was T cells isolated from PBMCs. The receptor source for this set is a human donor in good health.

The gene calls are TRBV9 and TRBJ1-5, with D perhaps matching TRBD1 (6 bases). V was clipped by 3 bases and J by 8 bases, with 9 bases between them. This CDR3 spans 12 amino acids. CDR1 and CDR2 (germline): SGDLS, YYNGEE. The DNA of the CDR3 is TGTGCCAGCAGCGGAGGGGGGGAGCCCCAGCATTTT. Its translation is CASSGGGEPQHF.

The genes are TRBV9 and TRBJ2-1; TRBD2 matches 10 bases. Germline V gene data show CDR1 as SGDLS and CDR2 as YYNGEE. The CDR3 has 16 residues. With V trimmed by 3 bases and J by 0 bases, 3 bases remained unmatched. CDR3 bases: TGTGCCAGCAGCGCGGGACTAGCGAGCTCCTACAATGAGCAGTTCTTC. It translates to CASSAGLASSYNEQFF.

V and J are TRBV6-5 and TRBJ2-7; D is possibly TRBD2 (7 bases). This CDR3 has 15 residues. V was clipped by 5 bases and J by 3 bases, with 17 bases between them. Germline CDR1 reads MNHEY; CDR2 reads SVGAGI. DNA for the CDR3: TGTGCCAGCAGTGCCCTCCGGGGGGCCTTCTACGAGCAGTACTTC. This sequence encodes CASSALRGAFYEQYF.

The chain combines TRBV9 with TRBJ2-3; 9 bases align to TRBD2. CDR1 and CDR2 (germline): SGDLS, YYNGEE. The junction had 3 bases not matched to a gene; V was cut back by 1 base and J by 3 bases. The CDR3 runs 15 residues. CDR3 DNA sequence: TGTGCCAGCAGCGTACTAGCGGGACTGACAGATACGCAGTATTTT. As protein: CASSVLAGLTDTQYF.

The chain joins TRBV5-6 to TRBJ2-5, with 10 bases matching TRBD1. Per the germline V gene, CDR1 is SGHDT and CDR2 is YYEEEE. The CDR3 covers 15 residues. V shed 4 bases and J 6 bases; nucleotides not matched to a gene: 9. CDR3 in amino acids: CASSGQGGFLQTQYF. CDR3 in DNA: TGTGCCAGCAGCGGACAGGGGGGCTTTCTGCAGACCCAGTACTTC. The whole variable domain, filled in from reference TRBV5-6 and TRBJ2-5, reads DAGVTQSPTHLIKTRGQQVTLRCSPKSGHDTVSWYQQALGQGPQFIFQYYEEEERQRGNFPDRFSGHQFPNYSSELNVNALLLGDSALYLCASSGQGGFLQTQYFGPGTRLLVL.

The gene calls are TRBV7-3 and TRBJ2-3; 9 bases align to TRBD2. Losses at the gene ends were 2 bases for V and 5 bases for J; bases not matched to a gene: 11. Germline values: CDR1 SGHTA, CDR2 FQGTGA. There are 17 residues in the CDR3. The DNA for the CDR3 is TGTGCCAGCAGCTTACCGACTAGCGGAGGGGGAATAGATACGCAGTATTTT. This sequence encodes CASSLPTSGGGIDTQYF.

This rearrangement joins TRBV7-9 to TRBJ2-7; D is possibly TRBD2 (6 bases). The CDR3 consists of 15 residues. The germline CDR1 and CDR2 sequences are SEHNR and FQNEAQ (reference sequence). V lost 2 bases and J lost 5, with 16 bases in between. CDR3 residues: CASSLWGVIQNEQYF. The CDR3 nucleotides read TGTGCCAGCAGCTTATGGGGGGTAATCCAAAACGAGCAGTACTTC.

V and J are TRBV10-1 and TRBJ2-3, with 12 bases matching TRBD2. From germline, CDR1 is WNHNN and CDR2 SYGVQD (reference sequence). With 3 bases clipped from V and 6 bases from J, the junction kept 4 bases outside the gene matches. The CDR3 length is 15 residues. The CDR3 is CASSDLAGGSDTQYF. The CDR3 region has the DNA TGCGCCAGCAGTGACCTAGCGGGAGGGAGTGATACGCAGTATTTT.

This rearrangement joins TRBV21-1 to TRBJ1-4. TRBV21-1 is reported as a pseudogene. CDR3 length: 15 amino acids. Here the CDR3 reads CASSKTETLNEKLFF. In DNA, the CDR3 is TGTGCCAGCAGCAAAACTGAAACGTTAAATGAAAAACTGTTTTTT.

The genes are TRBV18 and TRBJ2-3; 13 nucleotides line up with TRBD2. From germline, CDR1 is KGHSH and CDR2 LQKENI. The length of the CDR3 is 17 residues. Trimming removed 2 bases from V and 0 bases from J; junction bases left unmatched: 2. CDR3 in DNA: TGTGCCAGCTCACCAGGACTAGCGGGAGCGAGCACAGATACGCAGTATTTT. It specifies CASSPGLAGASTDTQYF.

The V gene is TRBV18, the J gene TRBJ2-2; weak D call: TRBD1 (6 bases). The V end lost 2 bases, the J end lost 6 bases, and 13 bases lay between the germline ends. From germline, CDR1 is KGHSH and CDR2 LQKENI. The CDR3 sequence is 15 residues long. CDR3 protein: CASSPLWDTAGELFF. As DNA, the CDR3 is TGTGCCAGCTCACCATTGTGGGACACAGCCGGGGAGCTGTTTTTT.

The chain joins TRBV6-5 to TRBJ2-1; D unresolved. The V and J ends lost 3 bases and 4 bases respectively, with 13 bases between them. The CDR3 covers 15 residues. From germline, CDR1 is MNHEY and CDR2 SVGAGI. Here the CDR3 DNA reads TGTGCCAGCAGTTATTATGGTTTAGATTACAATGAGCAGTTCTTC. Protein sequence: CASSYYGLDYNEQFF.

The gene calls are TRBV29-1 and TRBJ2-5; no clear D. The germline CDR1 and CDR2 sequences are SQVTM and ANQGSEA. V lost 5 bases and J lost 5, with 9 bases in between. The CDR3 has 11 amino acids. The DNA for the CDR3 is TGCAGCGTTCAGGCCTGGGAGACCCAGTACTTC. Translation: CSVQAWETQYF.

The chain recombines TRBV11-2 with TRBJ2-7, with 7 bases aligning to TRBD2. The length of the CDR3 is 16 residues. The germline V gene has CDR1 SGHAT and CDR2 FQNNGV. V lost 5 bases, J lost 3 bases, and 13 bases stayed unmatched. CDR3 sequence (DNA): TGTGCCAGCAGCCCGATGCTAGCGGAGGGAAACTACGAGCAGTACTTC. This translates into CASSPMLAEGNYEQYF.

The chain has TRBV5-1 and TRBJ2-4; no clear D gene. V dropped 0 bases and J dropped 8 bases, with 6 bases sitting between them. The CDR3 sequence is 12 residues long. Germline CDR1 and CDR2: SGHRS and YFSETQ. CDR3 loop: CASSLGFDIQYF. The CDR3 nucleotides are TGCGCCAGCAGCTTGGGTTTCGACATTCAGTACTTC.

The genes are TRBV11-2 and TRBJ2-7; D is ambiguous. Germline CDR1 SGHAT, CDR2 FQNNGV. Trimming stripped 0 bases from V and 8 bases from J, with 8 bases between. The length of the CDR3 is 12 residues. This CDR3 is CASSLDSSKQYF. The CDR3 DNA reads TGTGCCAGCAGCTTAGATTCAAGCAAGCAGTACTTC. The whole variable domain, filled in from reference TRBV11-2 and TRBJ2-7, reads EAGVAQSPRYKIIEKRQSVAFWCNPISGHATLYWYQQILGQGPKLLIQFQNNGVVDDSQLPKDRFSAERLKGVDSTLKIQPAKLEDSAVYLCASSLDSSKQYFGPGTRLTVT.

This clone was detected only once. V gene TRBV7-9 combines with J gene TRBJ1-2; no clear D. Deletions cut 1 base from V and 5 bases from J, with 8 bases between. CDR1 SEHNR and CDR2 FQNEAQ come from the germline V gene (reference sequence). CDR3 size: 13 residues. CDR3 DNA sequence: TGTGCCAGCAGCTTAGGAGTATCTTATGGCTACACCTTC. Translation: CASSLGVSYGYTF.

V gene TRBV15 combines with J gene TRBJ2-7; tentative D call: TRBD2 (6 bases). CDR3 size: 15 residues. From germline, CDR1 is LNHNV and CDR2 YYDKDF (reference sequence). V was trimmed by 5 bases and J by 0 bases, leaving 14 bases between them. The CDR3 DNA reads as TGTGCCACCAGCGTCCCGCTAGCGACCTCCTACGAGCAGTACTTC. It is translated as CATSVPLATSYEQYF.

The CDR3 DNA sequence: TGTGCCAGCAGTCTCTACACCGGGGAGCTGTTTTTT. Its translation: CASSLYTGELFF. The chain uses TRBV27 and TRBJ2-2; no clear D gene. This CDR3 spans 12 amino acids. Germline CDR1 MNHEY, CDR2 SMNVEV (reference sequence). The germline V and J ends were trimmed by 5 bases and 3 bases, with 4 bases remaining between them.

The chain couples TRBV4-1 to TRBJ2-7; the D gene is possibly TRBD1 (6 bases). Trimming took 4 bases from V and 3 from J, leaving 16 bases between them. The V gene's germline CDR1 is MGHRA and CDR2 YSYEKL. The CDR3 is 15 residues long. The CDR3: CASSPHREIGYEQYF. CDR3 DNA sequence: TGCGCCAGCAGCCCACACAGGGAAATAGGCTACGAGCAGTACTTC.

A word on this clone: In the same sample, other DNA sequences code for this CDR3. This chain uses TRBV13 with TRBJ2-7; 8 nucleotides align to TRBD2. Germline assignment: CDR1 PRHDT and CDR2 FYEKMQ (reference sequence). J was trimmed by 1 base and V by 5 bases; bases with no gene match: 13. The CDR3 is 17 amino acids. The CDR3 sequence: CASSQTRFSGASYEQYF. The CDR3 nucleotides are TGTGCCAGCAGCCAGACAAGATTTAGCGGGGCTTCCTACGAGCAGTACTTC. The entire variable domain, with the rest obtained from reference TRBV13 and TRBJ2-7, is as follows: AAGVIQSPRHLIKEKRETATLKCYPIPRHDTVYWYQQGPGQDPQFLISFYEKMQSDKGSIPDRFSAQQFSDYHSELNMSSLELGDSALYFCASSQTRFSGASYEQYFGPGTRLTVT.

V and J are TRBV30 and TRBJ2-7; 7 positions agree with TRBD2. V shed 7 bases, J shed 0 bases, and the junction held 9 bases outside the gene matches. The germline V gene encodes CDR1 GTSNPN and CDR2 SVGIG (reference sequence). CDR3 length: 14 residues. The CDR3 spells CALNIAGSSYEQYF. In nucleotides, the CDR3 is TGTGCCTTGAATATAGCGGGTAGCTCCTACGAGCAGTACTTC.

The V gene is TRBV6-6, the J gene TRBJ2-3; 10 bases align to TRBD2. The germline CDR1 and CDR2 sequences are MNHNY and SVGAGI (reference sequence). The CDR3 has 16 amino acids. V trimming: 6 bases; J trimming: 6 bases; junction bases outside the gene matches: 12. CDR3 in amino acids: CASSRTSGGAPDTQYF. Written as DNA, the CDR3 is TGTGCCAGCAGCCGGACTAGCGGCGGGGCCCCCGATACGCAGTATTTT.

The gene calls are TRBV7-2 and TRBJ1-5; D not resolved. The V gene's germline CDR1 is SGHTA and CDR2 FQGNSA. Trimming pared 4 bases from V and 0 bases from J, leaving 16 bases between. The CDR3 extends over 17 amino acids. The CDR3 protein is CASSSTNLIYSNQPQHF. The DNA of the CDR3 is TGTGCCAGCAGCTCTACCAACCTAATTTATAGCAATCAGCCCCAGCATTTT.

V gene TRBV7-9 combines with J gene TRBJ2-1; D perhaps matches TRBD2 (5 bases). CDR1 SEHNR and CDR2 FQNEAQ come from the germline V gene (reference sequence). This CDR3 has 15 amino acids. Trimming pared 1 base from V and 7 bases from J, leaving 14 bases between. CDR3 in DNA: TGTGCCAGCAGCTTAGACAAAGCGGTGCCTAATGAGCAGTTCTTC. It is translated as CASSLDKAVPNEQFF.

This chain uses TRBV1 with TRBJ2-7; the DNA was not compared with TRBD2, the D call given in the table. TRBV1 is termed a pseudogene. This CDR3 has 16 amino acids. The chain's CDR3 is CTSSQLKTSGRSEQYF. For the CDR3, the DNA is TGCACCAGCAGCCAACTAAAAACTAGCGGGAGGAGCGAGCAGTACTTC.

The chain is built from TRBV7-9 and TRBJ2-3, with TRBD1 matching 7 bases. The V gene end was trimmed by 5 bases and the J gene end by 2 bases; junction bases not matched to a gene: 4. The CDR3 spans 14 residues. CDR1 is SEHNR and CDR2 is FQNEAQ in the germline V gene (reference sequence). For the CDR3, the DNA is TGTGCCAGCAGCCGGGACAGAATCACAGATACGCAGTATTTT. Translating gives CASSRDRITDTQYF.

This clone has a single count. DNA for the CDR3: TGTGCCAGCAGGGCCGGGACAGGCGGAAACACCATATATTTT. Translated: CASRAGTGGNTIYF. The rearrangement links TRBV28 to TRBJ1-3; 8 bases fit TRBD1. CDR1 and CDR2 from the germline V gene are MDHEN and SYDVKM. The CDR3 consists of 14 residues. V trimming: 6 bases; J trimming: 4 bases; junction bases outside the gene matches: 5. The whole variable domain, remainder taken from reference TRBV28 and TRBJ1-3, is DVKVTQSSRYLVKRTGEKVFLECVQDMDHENMFWYRQDPGLGLRLIYFSYDVKMKEKGDIPEGYSVSREKKERFSLILESASTNQTSMYLCASRAGTGGNTIYFGEGSWLTVV.

This clone appeared once. This rearrangement joins TRBV7-3 to TRBJ2-3, with 13 bases identical to TRBD2. The junction had 13 bases not matched to a gene; V was cut back by 5 bases and J by 2 bases. This CDR3 has 19 amino acids. Germline V gene sequence: CDR1 SGHTA, CDR2 FQGTGA. The CDR3 protein is CASSHTSGRAIPHTDTQYF. The CDR3 DNA is TGTGCCAGCAGCCATACTAGCGGGAGGGCCATTCCCCACACAGATACGCAGTATTTT.